A selection of T cell receptor beta chains follows, all from one sample in a study of PD-1 blockade in mismatch repair-deficient tumors. The table came from immunoSEQ multiplex PCR; TCRdb's copy has only in-frame clones and leaves some out. The sample shows roughly 37,000 clones, 65% to 85% of them seen only once. Source: PBMCs, taken roughly 39 weeks after starting pembrolizumab. Receptors originate from an adult with mismatch repair-deficient cancer. Each CDR3 is given with its conserved first and last residue. The D gene is left open where the match is weak. The size entry is marked missing in some rows and otherwise reads once, few, many or a size class.

D | size | J | V | DNA | CDR3
. | . | TRBJ2-1 | TRBV2 | TGTGCCAGCAGTGAATCTGACAATGAGCAGTTCTTC | CASSESDNEQFF
TRBD1 | . | TRBJ2-2 | TRBV6-1 | TGTGCCAGCAGTGAAGGGACAGGGGGCACCGGGGAGCTGTTTTTT | CASSEGTGGTGELFF
. | . | TRBJ2-3 | TRBV7-3 | TGTGCCAGCAGCCCAACCCCGATAGGGAGCGGGACAGATACGCAGTATTTT | CASSPTPIGSGTDTQYF
. | . | TRBJ1-1 | TRBV23-1 | TGCGCCAGCACAATAGCCTCGGTCCAGCCGAACACTGAAGCTTTCTTT | CASTIASVQPNTEAFF
. | . | TRBJ2-1 | TRBV28 | TGTGCCAGCACTGTTTACAATGAGCAGTTCTTC | CASTVYNEQFF
. | . | TRBJ2-7 | TRBV5-1 | TGCGCCAGCAGCCAGCCGGGTTCCTACGAGCAGTACTTC | CASSQPGSYEQYF
. | . | TRBJ2-1 | TRBV19 | TGTGCCAGTAGTATAGATTACCCCCGGGTAGCGGCTGACTCCTACAATGAGCAGTTCTTC | CASSIDYPRVAADSYNEQFF
. | . | TRBJ1-2 | TRBV19 | TGTGCCAGTAGAGGGCCCGAGCGGGACGCTAACTATGGCTACACCTTC | CASRGPERDANYGYTF
TRBD1 | . | TRBJ2-3 | TRBV7-9 | TGTGCCAGCAGCTCGGAACAGGGGGATACGCAGTATTTT | CASSSEQGDTQYF
TRBD1 | . | TRBJ1-5 | TRBV6-4 | TGTGCCAGCACCCACAGGGGGCTGGGGGCCAATCAGCCCCAGCATTTT | CASTHRGLGANQPQHF
. | once | TRBJ2-3 | TRBV28 | TGTGCCAGCAGTTTTTCGGGGGAAAGGAACACAGATACGCAGTATTTT | CASSFSGERNTDTQYF
TRBD2 | . | TRBJ2-7 | TRBV15 | TGTGCCACCAGCAGAGATCTAGCGGGAGGGAGAGAGCAGTACTTC | CATSRDLAGGREQYF
. | . | TRBJ2-3 | TRBV10-3 | TGTGCCATCAGTGTTGAGTATAGCACAGATACGCAGTATTTT | CAISVEYSTDTQYF
TRBD1 | . | TRBJ1-3 | TRBV9 | TGTGCCAGCAGCCAGGGACAGGGAGGAAACACCATATATTTT | CASSQGQGGNTIYF
. | . | TRBJ2-7 | TRBV2 | TGTGCCAGCAGTTCAGGGTCCTTCTACGAGCAGTACTTC | CASSSGSFYEQYF
TRBD2 | . | TRBJ2-1 | TRBV7-2 | TGTGCCAGCAGCTTAAGACTAGCGGGGGCCCCGACCAATGAGCAGTTCTTC | CASSLRLAGAPTNEQFF
TRBD2 | . | TRBJ2-1 | TRBV15 | TGTGCCACCAGCAGAGTTAGCGGGAAGGGAAATGAGCAGTTCTTC | CATSRVSGKGNEQFF
. | . | TRBJ2-3 | TRBV7-3 | TGTGCCAGCAGCTTTCGGGGTGGCACAGATACGCAGTATTTT | CASSFRGGTDTQYF
TRBD2 | . | TRBJ2-7 | TRBV27 | TGTGCCAGCAGCGCCACCGGGACTAGCGAATACGAGCAGTACTTC | CASSATGTSEYEQYF
. | few | TRBJ2-7 | TRBV11-2 | TGTGCCAGCAGCTTCCAGTCCTTCTACGAGCAGTACTTC | CASSFQSFYEQYF
TRBD1 | . | TRBJ2-3 | TRBV6-4 | TGTGCCAGCAGTGACTCTGGGGACAGGGGAGACACAGATACGCAGTATTTT | CASSDSGDRGDTDTQYF
TRBD1 | . | TRBJ2-1 | TRBV18 | TGTGCCAGCTCAGCCGACCTACAGGGGTCGAATGAGCAGTTCTTC | CASSADLQGSNEQFF
TRBD1 | . | TRBJ1-1 | TRBV28 | TGTGCCAGCCGAAGGACAGGGAGTCCCGCTGAAGCTTTCTTT | CASRRTGSPAEAFF
TRBD2 | . | TRBJ2-1 | TRBV10-2 | TGCGCCAGCACTGGGACTAGCGGGTACAATGAGCAGTTCTTC | CASTGTSGYNEQFF
TRBD1 | . | TRBJ1-5 | TRBV7-9 | TGTGCCAGCAGCTTATATGGACAGGGAAGCAATCAGCCCCAGCATTTT | CASSLYGQGSNQPQHF
. | once | TRBJ2-7 | TRBV7-2 | TGTGCCAGCAGCTCACCACTAGGCTTCGAGCAGTACTTC | CASSSPLGFEQYF
TRBD1 | . | TRBJ1-1 | TRBV30 | TGTGCCTGGAGATTGACAGGGCAAGTGAACACTGAAGCTTTCTTT | CAWRLTGQVNTEAFF
. | few | TRBJ2-7 | TRBV10-3 | TGTGCCATCAGGGTCGCAGGGGTGGACGAGCAGTACTTC | CAIRVAGVDEQYF
TRBD1 | . | TRBJ1-1 | TRBV28 | TGTGCCAGCAGTTTACCCCCGGGACAGGGGCTGGACGCTTTCTTT | CASSLPPGQGLDAFF
. | once | TRBJ1-4 | TRBV11-3 | TGTGCCAGCAGTGATACGCGGGTGACTAATGAAAAACTGTTTTTT | CASSDTRVTNEKLFF
TRBD1 | . | TRBJ1-1 | TRBV28 | TGTGCCAGCAGTTTGCCAGGGACAGGGAACACTGAAGCTTTCTTT | CASSLPGTGNTEAFF
. | . | TRBJ1-2 | TRBV28 | TGTGCCAGCAGAGGACAGAACTACTATGGCTACACCTTC | CASRGQNYYGYTF
. | . | TRBJ2-1 | TRBV18 | TGTGCCAGCTCACCCCTCAATGAGCAGTTCTTC | CASSPLNEQFF
TRBD1 | . | TRBJ2-2 | TRBV28 | TGTGCCAGCAGTCTCAGACAGGGGGGGAACACCGGGGAGCTGTTTTTT | CASSLRQGGNTGELFF
. | . | TRBJ1-2 | TRBV7-9 | TGTGCCAGCAGCACCGACGGACTCGATGGCTACACCTTC | CASSTDGLDGYTF
TRBD1 | . | TRBJ1-2 | TRBV5-5 | TGTGCCAGCAGCGAGGGGACAGTTGTAGGCTACACCTTC | CASSEGTVVGYTF
. | . | TRBJ1-5 | TRBV10-3 | TGTGCCATCACCGAACTACAGGGCGGGCCCCAGCATTTT | CAITELQGGPQHF
. | . | TRBJ1-2 | TRBV19 | TGTGCCAGTAGTAGGACTGTTAACTATGGCTACACCTTC | CASSRTVNYGYTF
. | . | TRBJ1-1 | TRBV7-3 | TGTGCCAGCAGCCGAACAGGGAGTACTGAAGCTTTCTTT | CASSRTGSTEAFF
. | . | TRBJ2-1 | TRBV7-2 | TGTGCCACAACGCGGGGTTTAACCTACAATGAGCAGTTCTTC | CATTRGLTYNEQFF
. | . | TRBJ2-7 | TRBV7-2 | TGTGCCAGCAGCTTAGATGGCGGCCTCTACGAGCAGTACTTC | CASSLDGGLYEQYF
. | . | TRBJ2-3 | TRBV19 | TGTGCCAGTAGTAATCCCCGTTACCAGGGGGATACGCAGTATTTT | CASSNPRYQGDTQYF
TRBD2 | . | TRBJ2-2 | TRBV18 | TGTGCCAGCTCACCCAAGGGACTAGCGGGAGCTGGGAACACCGGGGAGCTGTTTTTT | CASSPKGLAGAGNTGELFF